The rows below give T cell receptor beta chains drawn from one sample of a study of Graves' ophthalmopathy and Graves' hyperthyroidism. From the multiplex PCR reads, TCRdb called clonotypes with MiXCR, one entry per CDR3 protein. The profile shows 620,000 or so distinct CDR3 sequences, approximately 21% of them singletons. The material sequenced was peripheral blood. The receptors here all came from a woman aged 18-30 years with stable Graves' hyperthyroidism. Some clones in this sample may be carry-over from other donors' samples. The CDR3 runs from the conserved cysteine through the conserved F or W. Fields, in order: D gene, V gene, clone size, J gene, CDR3 DNA, CDR3 protein. The D gene is left open where the match is weak. Clone size is given for some rows only: seen once, a few or many times, or a class if the clone is expanded.

D: NA
V: TRBV7-3
size: many
J: TRBJ2-2
DNA: TGTGCCAGCAGCTTAATCCCTCAGTCTTCGATGAACACCGGGGAGCTGTTTTTT
CDR3: CASSLIPQSSMNTGELFF

D: TRBD2
V: TRBV3-1
size: NA
J: TRBJ2-7
DNA: TGTGCCAGCAGCCGGTGGATAGCGGGAGACTCCCACGAGCAGTACTTC
CDR3: CASSRWIAGDSHEQYF

D: TRBD2
V: TRBV27
size: many
J: TRBJ2-5
DNA: TGTGCCAGCAAGCAGGGACTAGCGGGGGCCGCCGAGACCCAGTACTTC
CDR3: CASKQGLAGAAETQYF

D: TRBD1
V: TRBV2
size: many
J: TRBJ1-1
DNA: TGTGCCAGCAGGCCACAGGGGTCGGGCACTGAAGCTTTCTTT
CDR3: CASRPQGSGTEAFF

D: NA
V: TRBV15
size: few
J: TRBJ1-2
DNA: TGTGCCACCAGCAGAGCCGGAGGGGTGGGTTATGGCTACACCTTC
CDR3: CATSRAGGVGYGYTF

D: NA
V: TRBV5-1
size: NA
J: TRBJ1-1
DNA: TGCGCCAGCAGCTGGGGATTAGCGGATGAAGCTTTCTTT
CDR3: CASSWGLADEAFF

D: TRBD1
V: TRBV12-5
size: few
J: TRBJ2-7
DNA: TGTGCTAGTGGTTTTAGGGACAGGGGTGGCGAGCAGTACTTC
CDR3: CASGFRDRGGEQYF

D: NA
V: TRBV18
size: many
J: TRBJ1-1
DNA: TGTGCCAGCCGACAGGCGGGAGAAGCTTTCTTT
CDR3: CASRQAGEAFF

D: NA
V: TRBV7-9
size: many
J: TRBJ1-1
DNA: TGTGCCAGCAGCTCTAGTAGGGATATGAACACTGAAGCTTTCTTT
CDR3: CASSSSRDMNTEAFF

D: NA
V: TRBV20-1
size: NA
J: TRBJ1-2
DNA: TGCAGTGCTAGAGATCGGCGGGCAGGGAGTAACTATGGCTACACCTTC
CDR3: CSARDRRAGSNYGYTF

D: TRBD1
V: TRBV19
size: many
J: TRBJ2-2
DNA: TGTGCCAGTAGTGCGGGACAGGTGAAGGTCGGGGAGCTGTTTTTT
CDR3: CASSAGQVKVGELFF

D: NA
V: TRBV2
size: many
J: TRBJ1-3
DNA: TGTGCCAGCAGTGAAGGGGGGGCTGGAAACACCATATATTTT
CDR3: CASSEGGAGNTIYF

D: NA
V: TRBV20-1
size: many
J: TRBJ1-2
DNA: TGCAGTGCTACTGTGCAGGGAACAAACTATGGCTACACCTTC
CDR3: CSATVQGTNYGYTF

D: NA
V: TRBV5-8
size: few
J: TRBJ2-7
DNA: TGTGCCAGCAGCCCCGGACTGGTGAGCTCCTACGAGCAGTACTTC
CDR3: CASSPGLVSSYEQYF

D: NA
V: TRBV7-3
size: NA
J: TRBJ2-5
DNA: TGTGCCAGCAGCTTGGGGGGCGGGAAGACCCAGTACTTC
CDR3: CASSLGGGKTQYF

D: TRBD2
V: TRBV4-1
size: NA
J: TRBJ2-7
DNA: TGCGCCAGCAGCCAACTCCGGGACTACTCCTACGAGCAGTACTTC
CDR3: CASSQLRDYSYEQYF

D: NA
V: TRBV7-9
size: NA
J: TRBJ1-2
DNA: TGTGCCAGCAGCGCCAACAGGGTATTGTACTATGGCTACACCTTC
CDR3: CASSANRVLYYGYTF

D: TRBD1
V: TRBV20-1
size: many
J: TRBJ1-1
DNA: TGCAGTGCCCTGACAGGGGCGAACACTGAAGCTTTCTTT
CDR3: CSALTGANTEAFF

D: NA
V: TRBV15
size: many
J: TRBJ1-6
DNA: TGTGCCACCAGCAGAGGAGACCAGAATAATTCACCCCTCCACTTT
CDR3: CATSRGDQNNSPLHF

D: NA
V: TRBV9
size: many
J: TRBJ2-2
DNA: TGTGCCAGCAGCGTATCCCACACCGGGGAGCTGTTTTTT
CDR3: CASSVSHTGELFF

D: NA
V: TRBV7-9
size: NA
J: TRBJ2-5
DNA: TGTGCCAGCAGCTTAAAGGCTTTGGAGACCCAGTACTTC
CDR3: CASSLKALETQYF

D: NA
V: TRBV15
size: many
J: TRBJ1-5
DNA: TGTGCCACCAGCAGAGATGTTAGCAATCAGCCCCAGCATTTT
CDR3: CATSRDVSNQPQHF

D: TRBD1
V: TRBV12-5
size: NA
J: TRBJ1-2
DNA: TGTGCTAGTGGTCGTGGACAGGGCTACTATGGCTACACCTTC
CDR3: CASGRGQGYYGYTF